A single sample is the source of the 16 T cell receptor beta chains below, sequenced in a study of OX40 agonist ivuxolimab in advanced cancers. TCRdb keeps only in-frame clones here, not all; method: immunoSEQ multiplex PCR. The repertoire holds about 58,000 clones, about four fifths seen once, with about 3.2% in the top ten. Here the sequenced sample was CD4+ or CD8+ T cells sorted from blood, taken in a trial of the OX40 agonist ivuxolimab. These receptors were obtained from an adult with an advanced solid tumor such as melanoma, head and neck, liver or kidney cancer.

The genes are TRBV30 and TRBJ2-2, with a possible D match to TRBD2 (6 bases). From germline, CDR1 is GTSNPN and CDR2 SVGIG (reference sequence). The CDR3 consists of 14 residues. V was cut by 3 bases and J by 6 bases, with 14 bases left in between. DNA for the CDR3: TGTGCCTGGAGCCGGGACTTCGGGGCCGGGGAGCTGTTTTTT. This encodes CAWSRDFGAGELFF.

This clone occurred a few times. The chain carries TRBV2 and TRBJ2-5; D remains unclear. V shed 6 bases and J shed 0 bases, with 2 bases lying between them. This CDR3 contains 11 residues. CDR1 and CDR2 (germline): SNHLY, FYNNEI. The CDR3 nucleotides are TGTGCCAGCAGCAACCAAGAGACCCAGTACTTC. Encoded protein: CASSNQETQYF. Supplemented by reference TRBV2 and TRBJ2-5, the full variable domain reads EPEVTQTPSHQVTQMGQEVILRCVPISNHLYFYWYRQILGQKVEFLVSFYNNEISEKSEIFDDQFSVERPDGSNFTLKIRSTKLEDSAMYFCASSNQETQYFGPGTRLLVL.

The CDR3 bases are TGTGCCAGCAGCCAAGATCCCCGGGCGAATGAGCAGTTCTTC. Protein product: CASSQDPRANEQFF. The genes are TRBV4-2 and TRBJ2-1; D unclear. Germline V gene data show CDR1 as LGHNA and CDR2 as YNFKEQ. The CDR3 is made up of 14 amino acids. The ends were cut back, 0 bases at V and 7 bases at J, with 10 bases in the middle.

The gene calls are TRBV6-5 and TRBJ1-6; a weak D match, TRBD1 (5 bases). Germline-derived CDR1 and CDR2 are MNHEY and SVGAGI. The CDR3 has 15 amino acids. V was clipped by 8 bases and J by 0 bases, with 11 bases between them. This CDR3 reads CASGGILSYNSPLHF. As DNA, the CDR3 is TGTGCCAGCGGGGGAATCCTCTCCTATAATTCACCCCTCCACTTT.

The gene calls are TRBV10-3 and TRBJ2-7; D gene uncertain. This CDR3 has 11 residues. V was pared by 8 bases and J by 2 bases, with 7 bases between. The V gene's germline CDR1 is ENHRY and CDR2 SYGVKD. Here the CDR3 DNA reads TGTGCCATCGCCACTACCTACGAGCAGTACTTC. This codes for CAIATTYEQYF.

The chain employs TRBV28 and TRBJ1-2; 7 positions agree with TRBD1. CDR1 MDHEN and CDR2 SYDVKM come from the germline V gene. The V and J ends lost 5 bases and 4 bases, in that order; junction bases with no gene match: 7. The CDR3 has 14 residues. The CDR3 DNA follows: TGTGCCAGCAGTCTTACAGGGGAGGTCTATGGCTACACCTTC. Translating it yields CASSLTGEVYGYTF.

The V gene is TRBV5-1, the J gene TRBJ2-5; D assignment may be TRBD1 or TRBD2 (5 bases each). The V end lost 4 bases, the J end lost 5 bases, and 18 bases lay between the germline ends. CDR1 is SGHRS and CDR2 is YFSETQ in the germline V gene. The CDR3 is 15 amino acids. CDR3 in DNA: TGCGCCAGCAGCCCCGGGGCGGGTGTCTGGGAGACCCAGTACTTC. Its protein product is CASSPGAGVWETQYF.

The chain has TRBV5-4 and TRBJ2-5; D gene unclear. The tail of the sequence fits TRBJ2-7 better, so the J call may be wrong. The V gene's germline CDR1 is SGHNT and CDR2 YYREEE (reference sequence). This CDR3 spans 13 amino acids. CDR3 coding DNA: TGTGCCAGCAGCGACCCGGGCGGCGACGAGCAGTACTTC. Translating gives CASSDPGGDEQYF.

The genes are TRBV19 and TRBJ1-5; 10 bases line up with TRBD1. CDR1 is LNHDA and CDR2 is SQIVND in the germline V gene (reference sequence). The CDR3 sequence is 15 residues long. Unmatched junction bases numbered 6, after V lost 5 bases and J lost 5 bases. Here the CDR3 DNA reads TGTGCCAGTAGTGTGACGGGGACAGGGGATCAGCCCCAGCATTTT. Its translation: CASSVTGTGDQPQHF. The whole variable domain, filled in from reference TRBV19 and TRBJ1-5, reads DGGITQSPKYLFRKEGQNVTLSCEQNLNHDAMYWYRQDPGQGLRLIYYSQIVNDFQKGDIAEGYSVSREKKESFPLTVTSAQKNPTAFYLCASSVTGTGDQPQHFGDGTRLSIL.

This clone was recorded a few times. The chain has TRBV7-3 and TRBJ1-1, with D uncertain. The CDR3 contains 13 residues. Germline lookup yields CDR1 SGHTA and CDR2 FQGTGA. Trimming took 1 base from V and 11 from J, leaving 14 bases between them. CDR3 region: CASSLKPTGNAFF. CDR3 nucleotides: TGTGCCAGCAGCTTAAAACCGACGGGGAATGCTTTCTTT. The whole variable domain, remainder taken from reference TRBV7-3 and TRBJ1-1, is GAGVSQTPSNKVTEKGKYVELRCDPISGHTALYWYRQSLGQGPEFLIYFQGTGAADDSGLPNDRFFAVRPEGSVSTLKIQRTERGDSAVYLCASSLKPTGNAFFGQGTRLTVV.

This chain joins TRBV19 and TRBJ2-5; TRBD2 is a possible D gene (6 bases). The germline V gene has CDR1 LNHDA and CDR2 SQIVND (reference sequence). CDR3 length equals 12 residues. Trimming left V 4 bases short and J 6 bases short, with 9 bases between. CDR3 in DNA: TGTGCCAGTAGTACTAGCGAACAGACCCAGTACTTC. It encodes CASSTSEQTQYF. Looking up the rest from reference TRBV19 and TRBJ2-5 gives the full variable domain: DGGITQSPKYLFRKEGQNVTLSCEQNLNHDAMYWYRQDPGQGLRLIYYSQIVNDFQKGDIAEGYSVSREKKESFPLTVTSAQKNPTAFYLCASSTSEQTQYFGPGTRLLVL.

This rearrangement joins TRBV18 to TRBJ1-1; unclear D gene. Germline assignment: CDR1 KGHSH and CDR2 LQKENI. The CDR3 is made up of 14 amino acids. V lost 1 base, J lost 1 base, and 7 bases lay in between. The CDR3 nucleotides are TGTGCCAGCTCACCACGATTGGAGAACACTGAAGCTTTCTTT. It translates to CASSPRLENTEAFF.

The CDR3 DNA is TGCAGCGTTGAGGTAGGGGCGGGCATGAACACTGAAGCTTTCTTT. Its protein product is CSVEVGAGMNTEAFF. The rearrangement uses TRBV29-1 and TRBJ1-1; D is possibly TRBD1 (5 bases). This CDR3 has 15 residues. CDR1 and CDR2 (germline): SQVTM, ANQGSEA. V was trimmed by 3 bases and J by 0 bases, leaving 14 bases between them. The variable domain in full, with the rest retrieved from reference TRBV29-1 and TRBJ1-1, is SAVISQKPSRDICQRGTSLTIQCQVDSQVTMMFWYRQQPGQSLTLIATANQGSEATYESGFVIDKFPISRPNLTFSTLTVSNMSPEDSSIYLCSVEVGAGMNTEAFFGQGTRLTVV.

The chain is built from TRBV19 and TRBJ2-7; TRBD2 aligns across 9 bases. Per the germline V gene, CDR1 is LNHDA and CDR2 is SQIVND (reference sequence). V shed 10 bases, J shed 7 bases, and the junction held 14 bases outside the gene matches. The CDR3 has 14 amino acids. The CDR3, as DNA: TGTGCCACCCAATCCGGCGGGGGGGTTCGGGAGCAGTACTTC. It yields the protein CATQSGGGVREQYF.

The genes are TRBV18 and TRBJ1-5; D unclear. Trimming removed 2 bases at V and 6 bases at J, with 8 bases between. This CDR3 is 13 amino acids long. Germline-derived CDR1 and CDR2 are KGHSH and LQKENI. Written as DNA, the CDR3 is TGTGCCAGCTCACCAGGGTCTGGTCAGCCCCAGCATTTT. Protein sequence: CASSPGSGQPQHF. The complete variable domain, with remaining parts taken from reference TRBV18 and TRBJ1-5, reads NAGVMQNPRHLVRRRGQEARLRCSPMKGHSHVYWYRQLPEEGLKFMVYLQKENIIDESGMPKERFSAEFPKEGPSILRIQQVVRGDSAAYFCASSPGSGQPQHFGDGTRLSIL.

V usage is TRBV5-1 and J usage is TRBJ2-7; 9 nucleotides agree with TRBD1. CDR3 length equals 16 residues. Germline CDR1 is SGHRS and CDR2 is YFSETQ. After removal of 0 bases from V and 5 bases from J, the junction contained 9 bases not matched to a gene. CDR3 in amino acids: CASSLGHGTGSHEQYF. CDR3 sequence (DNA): TGCGCCAGCAGCTTGGGACACGGGACAGGGTCTCACGAGCAGTACTTC. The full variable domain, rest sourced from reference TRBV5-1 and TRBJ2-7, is KAGVTQTPRYLIKTRGQQVTLSCSPISGHRSVSWYQQTPGQGLQFLFEYFSETQRNKGNFPGRFSGRQFSNSRSEMNVSTLELGDSALYLCASSLGHGTGSHEQYFGPGTRLTVT.